Each of the 19 T cell receptor beta chains below was sequenced from the same sample in a study of blood T cell repertoires in COVID-19. Profiled with immunoSEQ multiplex PCR; TCRdb holds only in-frame clones, not every one. The table lists more than 300,000 clones, about nine tenths of them singletons. Sequenced: peripheral blood. All receptors come from a woman aged 70-85 years with COVID-19, enrolled during active disease.

This clone showed up just a few times. The V gene is TRBV4-1, the J gene TRBJ2-2; D is perhaps TRBD1 (6 bases). Germline V gene lookup returns CDR1 MGHRA and CDR2 YSYEKL. The CDR3 spans 18 residues. Deletions cut 4 bases from V and 2 bases from J, with 20 bases between. The CDR3 region has the DNA TGCGCCAGCAGCCGCATTTGGACAGATCGAAGAAACACCGGGGAGCTGTTTTTT. It codes for CASSRIWTDRRNTGELFF.

The rearrangement uses TRBV11-3 and TRBJ1-1; TRBD1 matches 10 bases. The CDR3 spans 17 residues. CDR1 and CDR2 from the germline V gene are SGHNT and YENEEA. The V and J ends lost 5 bases and 5 bases, in that order; junction bases with no gene match: 14. The CDR3 loop reads CASSQISTGTGETEAFF. DNA of the CDR3: TGTGCCAGCAGCCAAATCTCCACCGGGACAGGGGAGACTGAAGCTTTCTTT. Full variable domain (remainder filled in from reference TRBV11-3 and TRBJ1-1): EAGVVQSPRYKIIEKKQPVAFWCNPISGHNTLYWYLQNLGQGPELLIRYENEEAVDDSQLPKDRFSAERLKGVDSTLKIQPAELGDSAVYLCASSQISTGTGETEAFFGQGTRLTVV.

V is TRBV4-1 and J is TRBJ2-3; a possible D gene is TRBD1 (6 bases). Per germline, CDR1 MGHRA and CDR2 YSYEKL. This CDR3 is 13 amino acids long. V was trimmed by 0 bases and J by 9 bases, leaving 10 bases between them. The CDR3 nucleotides read TGCGCCAGCAGCCAAGATCACCAGGGGACGCAGTATTTT. This codes for CASSQDHQGTQYF.

The chain carries TRBV6-5 and TRBJ1-2, with 7 bases matching TRBD1. The CDR3 consists of 15 residues. Germline loops: CDR1 MNHEY, CDR2 SVGAGI. Germline trimming cut 3 bases from V and 5 bases from J; bases unmatched to any gene: 9. CDR3 sequence: CASSYSDREWYGYTF. For the CDR3, the DNA is TGTGCCAGCAGTTATTCTGACAGGGAGTGGTATGGCTACACCTTC.

The sample holds a few counts of this clone. The chain joins TRBV19 to TRBJ1-2; TRBD1 matches 11 bases. The CDR3 runs 15 residues. Germline V gene sequence: CDR1 LNHDA, CDR2 SQIVND (reference sequence). V lost 8 bases, J lost 0 bases, and 5 bases stayed unmatched. Written as DNA, the CDR3 is TGTGCCAGTTGGACAGGGGGCGATACTAACTATGGCTACACCTTC. This encodes CASWTGGDTNYGYTF.

The DNA of the CDR3 is TGTGCCAGCAGTTCCCACAGACCGAACTATGGCTACACCTTC. This codes for CASSSHRPNYGYTF. The rearrangement uses TRBV27 and TRBJ1-2; no reliable D call. V was pared by 4 bases and J by 2 bases, with 11 bases between. The CDR3 length is 14 residues. From germline, CDR1 is MNHEY and CDR2 SMNVEV (reference sequence).

This chain joins TRBV5-6 and TRBJ1-3; 8 bases align to TRBD1. CDR1 and CDR2 (germline): SGHDT, YYEEEE. The CDR3 spans 18 residues. The V gene end was trimmed by 0 bases and the J gene end by 0 bases; junction bases not matched to a gene: 8. For the CDR3, the DNA is TGTGCCAGCAGCTTGGCCCCCCGACAGGGGATCTCTGGAAACACCATATATTTT. It specifies CASSLAPRQGISGNTIYF.

This chain connects TRBV6-5 to TRBJ1-4, with D hard to call. The CDR3 runs 13 residues. Germline V gene data show CDR1 as MNHEY and CDR2 as SVGAGI. Trimming left V 10 bases short and J 0 bases short, with 9 bases between. CDR3 sequence (DNA): TGTGCCACCTCAGGTACAACTAATGAAAAACTGTTTTTT. Its protein is CATSGTTNEKLFF.

This clone has a single count. This rearrangement joins TRBV4-3 to TRBJ1-4; D gene uncertain. The CDR3 totals 14 residues. The V gene's germline CDR1 is LGHNA and CDR2 YSLEER. Trimming removed 1 base from V and 8 bases from J, with 11 bases in between. The chain's CDR3 is CASSQAEGDEKLFF. In nucleotides, the CDR3 is TGCGCCAGCAGCCAAGCGGAGGGAGACGAAAAACTGTTTTTT.

The chain employs TRBV20-1 and TRBJ2-3; TRBD2 is a possible D gene (6 bases). CDR3 length: 13 amino acids. Germline V CDR1 and CDR2: DFQATT, SNEGSKA (reference sequence). Trimming removed 3 bases from V and 3 bases from J, with 10 bases in between. CDR3 region: CSASIGGTDTQYF. The DNA of the CDR3 is TGCAGTGCTAGTATCGGGGGAACAGATACGCAGTATTTT.

CDR3 amino acids: CASSRSLGGTGELFF. In DNA, the CDR3 is TGTGCCAGCAGCCGCTCTCTGGGAGGGACCGGGGAGCTGTTTTTT. The V and J genes are TRBV3-1 (or the pseudogene TRBV3-2) and TRBJ2-2, with 7 positions matching TRBD2. Unmatched junction bases numbered 7, after V lost 4 bases and J lost 5 bases. The germline CDR1 and CDR2 sequences are LGHDT and YNNKEL (reference sequence). The CDR3 is 15 residues long.

This rearrangement joins TRBV28 to TRBJ1-2; D gene ambiguous. V lost 4 bases to trimming and J lost 4 bases, with 7 bases between them. The CDR3 consists of 12 residues. Looked up from germline, CDR1 is MDHEN and CDR2 is SYDVKM. The DNA for the CDR3 is TGTGCCAGCAGTTCCAACTTCTATGGCTACACCTTC. It codes for CASSSNFYGYTF.

This sequence joins TRBV5-1 and TRBJ1-1; 9 positions match TRBD1. Trimming removed 3 bases from V and 1 base from J; junction bases left unmatched: 1. The CDR3 has 14 residues. Germline V gene data show CDR1 as SGHRS and CDR2 as YFSETQ. CDR3 in amino acids: CASSWGQGNTEAFF. Here the CDR3 DNA reads TGCGCCAGCAGCTGGGGACAGGGGAACACTGAAGCTTTCTTT.

This sequence joins TRBV7-2 and TRBJ2-5, with 12 positions matching TRBD2. Looked up from germline, CDR1 is SGHTA and CDR2 is FQGNSA. The CDR3 is 16 residues long. The ends lost 5 bases at V and 5 bases at J; junction bases unmatched: 9. CDR3 coding DNA: TGTGCCAGCAGCGACCCTAGCGGGGGGGCCAGGGAGACCCAGTACTTC. Amino acid sequence: CASSDPSGGARETQYF.

Many counts were recorded for this clone. The chain links TRBV5-1 to TRBJ1-3; D unclear. This CDR3 spans 14 amino acids. Germline V gives CDR1 SGHRS, CDR2 YFSETQ. The V gene lost 0 bases and the J gene lost 0 bases, with 4 bases spanning the gap. CDR3 nucleotides: TGCGCCAGCAGCTTGGACTACTCTGGAAACACCATATATTTT. This translates into CASSLDYSGNTIYF.

This clone was counted once. The V gene is TRBV3-1 (or the pseudogene TRBV3-2), the J gene TRBJ2-2; possibly TRBD1 for D (6 bases). The CDR3 consists of 11 residues. Germline V gene lookup returns CDR1 LGHDT and CDR2 YNNKEL (reference sequence). The V end was cut by 6 bases, the J end by 8 bases, with 7 bases between. CDR3 DNA sequence: TGTGCCAGCAGAGGGACAGGGGAGCTGTTTTTT. Translation gives CASRGTGELFF.

The CDR3 DNA sequence: TGTGCCAGCAGCCTCGGGACAGGGCAAAACAATGAGCAGTTCTTC. This sequence encodes CASSLGTGQNNEQFF. This chain links TRBV5-4 with TRBJ2-1; 9 bases match TRBD1. From germline, CDR1 is SGHNT and CDR2 YYREEE (reference sequence). CDR3 length: 15 residues. The junction had 7 bases not matched to a gene; V was cut back by 4 bases and J by 5 bases.

This chain uses TRBV24-1 with TRBJ2-2; 8 bases match TRBD1. The trim removed 4 bases at V and 4 bases at J, leaving 7 bases unmatched. Germline V gene sequence: CDR1 KGHDR, CDR2 SFDVKD. The CDR3 spans 16 residues. The CDR3 here is CATSDFLGTGTGELFF. CDR3 sequence (DNA): TGTGCCACCAGTGACTTCCTTGGGACAGGCACCGGGGAGCTGTTTTTT.

The V gene is TRBV18, the J gene TRBJ1-6, with D perhaps matching TRBD1 (5 bases). This CDR3 spans 16 amino acids. The germline V and J ends were trimmed by 2 bases and 7 bases, with 15 bases remaining between them. Germline V CDR1 and CDR2: KGHSH, LQKENI. The CDR3 region is CASSPGGVRTNSPLHF. In DNA, the CDR3 is TGTGCCAGCTCACCAGGGGGGGTCCGAACGAATTCACCCCTCCACTTT.